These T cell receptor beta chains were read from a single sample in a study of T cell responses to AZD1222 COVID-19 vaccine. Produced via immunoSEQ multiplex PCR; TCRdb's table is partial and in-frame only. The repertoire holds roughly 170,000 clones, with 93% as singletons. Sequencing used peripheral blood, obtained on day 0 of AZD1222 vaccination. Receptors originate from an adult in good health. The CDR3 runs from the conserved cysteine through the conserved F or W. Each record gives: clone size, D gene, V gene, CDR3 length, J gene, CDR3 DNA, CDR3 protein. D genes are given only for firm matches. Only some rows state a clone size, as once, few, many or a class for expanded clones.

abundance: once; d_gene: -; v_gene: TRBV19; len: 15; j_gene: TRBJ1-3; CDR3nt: TGTGCCAGTAGTTACTCGGAGGCTTCTGGAAACACCATATATTTT; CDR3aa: CASSYSEASGNTIYF
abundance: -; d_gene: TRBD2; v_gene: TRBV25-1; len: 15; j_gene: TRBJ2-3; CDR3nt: TGTGCCAGCGCTGGGACTAGCGGTACCACAGATACGCAGTATTTT; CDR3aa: CASAGTSGTTDTQYF
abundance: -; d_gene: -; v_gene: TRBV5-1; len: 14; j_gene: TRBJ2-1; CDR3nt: TGCGCCAGCAGCCTAACCACAACCGGGAATGAGCAGTTCTTC; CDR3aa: CASSLTTTGNEQFF
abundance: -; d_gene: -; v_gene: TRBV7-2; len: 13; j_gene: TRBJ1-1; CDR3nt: TGTGCCAGCAGCGTGGGACACTTCACTGAAGCTTTCTTT; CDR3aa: CASSVGHFTEAFF
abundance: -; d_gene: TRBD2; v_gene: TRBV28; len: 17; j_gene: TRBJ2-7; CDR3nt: TGTGCCAGCAGTTTAGCTAGCGGGGGGGCCTGGCCCTACGAGCAGTACTTC; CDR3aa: CASSLASGGAWPYEQYF
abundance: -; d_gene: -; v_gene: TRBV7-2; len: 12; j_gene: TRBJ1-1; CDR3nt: TGTGCCAGCAGCTTAACGTCAGGTGAAGCTTTCTTT; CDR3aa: CASSLTSGEAFF
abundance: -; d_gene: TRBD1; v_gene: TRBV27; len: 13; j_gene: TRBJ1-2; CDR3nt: TGTGCCAGCAGTCCGTGGACAGGGGCTGGCTACACCTTC; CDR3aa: CASSPWTGAGYTF
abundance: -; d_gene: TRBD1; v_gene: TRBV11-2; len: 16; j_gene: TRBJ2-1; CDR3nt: TGTGCCAGCTCCGTCAGACAGGGGGCTTCCTACAATGAGCAGTTCTTC; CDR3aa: CASSVRQGASYNEQFF
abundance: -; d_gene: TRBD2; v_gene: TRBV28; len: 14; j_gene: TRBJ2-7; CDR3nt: TGTGCCAGCACAATAGCGGGGGTCACCTACGAGCAGTACTTC; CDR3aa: CASTIAGVTYEQYF
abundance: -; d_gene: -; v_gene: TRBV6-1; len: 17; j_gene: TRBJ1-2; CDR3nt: TGTGCCAGCACTGACGGGTACAGCCTTATCTCGGGGGTAGTCTACACCTTC; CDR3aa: CASTDGYSLISGVVYTF
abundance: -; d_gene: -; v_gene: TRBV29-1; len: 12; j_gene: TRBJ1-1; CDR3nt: TGCAGCGTTGACTTGTCGGACACTGAAGCTTTCTTT; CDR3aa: CSVDLSDTEAFF
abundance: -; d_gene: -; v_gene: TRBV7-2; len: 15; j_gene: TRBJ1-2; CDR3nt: TGTGCCAGCAGCTCTCTCACAGGGATCTGGTATGGCTACACCTTC; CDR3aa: CASSSLTGIWYGYTF
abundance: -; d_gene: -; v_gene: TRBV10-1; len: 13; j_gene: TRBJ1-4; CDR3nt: TGCGCCAGCAGTGTGGACATGAATGAAAAACTGTTTTTT; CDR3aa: CASSVDMNEKLFF
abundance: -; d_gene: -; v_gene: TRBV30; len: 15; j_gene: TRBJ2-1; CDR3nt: TGTGCCTGGAGTGTGTGGACCGATCTATACAATGAGCAGTTCTTC; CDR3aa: CAWSVWTDLYNEQFF
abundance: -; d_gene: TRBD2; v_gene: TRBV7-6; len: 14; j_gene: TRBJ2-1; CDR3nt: TGTGCCAGCAGCTCAAAGTCGGGGGGGGATGAGCAGTTCTTC; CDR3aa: CASSSKSGGDEQFF
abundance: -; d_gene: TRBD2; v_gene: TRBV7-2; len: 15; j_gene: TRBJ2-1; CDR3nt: TGTGCCAGCAGCTTAGAAGGACTAGTGTACAATGAGCAGTTCTTC; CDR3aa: CASSLEGLVYNEQFF
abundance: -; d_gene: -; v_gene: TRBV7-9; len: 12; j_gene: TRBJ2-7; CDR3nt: TGTGCCAGCCCCCCCGAGGTCTACGAGCAGTACTTC; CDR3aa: CASPPEVYEQYF
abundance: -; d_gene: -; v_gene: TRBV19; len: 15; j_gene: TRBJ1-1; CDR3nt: TGTGCCAGTAGCCCTTGGGAGAAGATGAACACTGAAGCTTTCTTT; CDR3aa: CASSPWEKMNTEAFF
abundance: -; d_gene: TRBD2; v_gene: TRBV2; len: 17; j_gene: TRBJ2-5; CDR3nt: TGTGCCAGCAGTGAAGGCACCTTCACTAGCGGGGTCATCACCCAGTACTTC; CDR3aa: CASSEGTFTSGVITQYF
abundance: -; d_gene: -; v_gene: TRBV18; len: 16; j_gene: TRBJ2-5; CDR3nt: TGTGCCAGCTCACCGCTGGCAGGGTGGGGTCGAGAGACCCAGTACTTC; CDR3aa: CASSPLAGWGRETQYF
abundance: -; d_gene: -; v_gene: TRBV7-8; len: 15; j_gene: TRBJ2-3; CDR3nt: TGTGCCAGCAGCTTAGCGTACGGGTTCGCAGATACGCAGTATTTT; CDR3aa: CASSLAYGFADTQYF
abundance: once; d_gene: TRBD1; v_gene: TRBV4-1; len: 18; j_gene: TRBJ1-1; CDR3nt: TGCGCCAGCAGCCAAGATTGGGGGACAGGGGGGTTGAACACTGAAGCTTTCTTT; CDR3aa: CASSQDWGTGGLNTEAFF
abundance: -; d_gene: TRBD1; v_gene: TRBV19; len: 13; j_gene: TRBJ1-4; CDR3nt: TGTGCCACCACGGGACAGGGGGATGAAAAACTGTTTTTT; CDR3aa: CATTGQGDEKLFF
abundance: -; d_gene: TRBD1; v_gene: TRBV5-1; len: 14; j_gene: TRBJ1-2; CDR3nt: TGCGCCAGCAGCTTGGGGGACAGGTCCTATGGCTACACCTTC; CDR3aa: CASSLGDRSYGYTF
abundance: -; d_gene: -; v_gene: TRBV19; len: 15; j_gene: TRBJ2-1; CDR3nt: TGTGCCAGTAGTATTGGCGAAAACTCCTACAATGAGCAGTTCTTC; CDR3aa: CASSIGENSYNEQFF
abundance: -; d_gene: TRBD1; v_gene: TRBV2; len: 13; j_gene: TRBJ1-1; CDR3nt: TGTGCCAGCAGCTCGACAGGGTACACTGAAGCTTTCTTT; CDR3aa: CASSSTGYTEAFF
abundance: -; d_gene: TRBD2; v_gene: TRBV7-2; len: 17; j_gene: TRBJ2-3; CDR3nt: TGTGCCAGCAGCTTGATGGGGACTAGCGGGGGGGCGGATACGCAGTATTTT; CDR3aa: CASSLMGTSGGADTQYF
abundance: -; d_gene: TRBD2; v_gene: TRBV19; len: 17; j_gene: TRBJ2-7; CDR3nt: TGTGCCAGTAGTTACGGACTAGCGGGGCCTAACTCCTACGAGCAGTACTTC; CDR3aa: CASSYGLAGPNSYEQYF
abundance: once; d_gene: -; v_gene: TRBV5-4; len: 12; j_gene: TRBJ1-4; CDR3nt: TGTGCCAGCAGCGCGACTAATGAAAAACTGTTTTTT; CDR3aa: CASSATNEKLFF
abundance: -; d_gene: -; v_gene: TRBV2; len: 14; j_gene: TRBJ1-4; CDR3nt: TGTGCCAGCAGTACAAGGGATGGGTATGAAAAACTGTTTTTT; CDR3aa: CASSTRDGYEKLFF
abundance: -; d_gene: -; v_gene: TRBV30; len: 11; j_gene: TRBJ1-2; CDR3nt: TGTGCCTGGAGTGTACAGGGAGGCTACACCTTC; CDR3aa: CAWSVQGGYTF
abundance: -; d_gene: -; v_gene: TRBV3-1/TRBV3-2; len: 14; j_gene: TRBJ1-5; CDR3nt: TGTGCCAGCAGCCAAGCCGGAGGGAATCAGCCCCAGCATTTT; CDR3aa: CASSQAGGNQPQHF
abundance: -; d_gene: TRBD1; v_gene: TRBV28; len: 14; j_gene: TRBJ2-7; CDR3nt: TGTGCCAGCAGATCAGGGGGCAGGTCCTACGAGCAGTACTTC; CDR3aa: CASRSGGRSYEQYF
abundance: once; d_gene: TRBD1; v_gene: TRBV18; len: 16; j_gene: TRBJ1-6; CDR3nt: TGTGCCAGCTCACCGGGACAGGGAGGTCTGAATTCACCCCTCCACTTT; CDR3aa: CASSPGQGGLNSPLHF
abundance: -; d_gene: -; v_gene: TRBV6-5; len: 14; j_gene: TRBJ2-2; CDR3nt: TGTGCCAGCATTATCGGGGGCGACACCGGGGAGCTGTTTTTT; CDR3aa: CASIIGGDTGELFF
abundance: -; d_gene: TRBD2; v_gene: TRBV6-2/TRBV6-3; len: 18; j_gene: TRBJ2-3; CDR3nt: TGTGCCAGCAGTTACTCGAGTTTAGGTAGCGGGGACACAGATACGCAGTATTTT; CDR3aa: CASSYSSLGSGDTDTQYF
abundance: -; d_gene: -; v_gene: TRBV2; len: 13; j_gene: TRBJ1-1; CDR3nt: TGTGCCAGCAGTGTGTCAAAGAACACTGAAGCTTTCTTT; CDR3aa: CASSVSKNTEAFF
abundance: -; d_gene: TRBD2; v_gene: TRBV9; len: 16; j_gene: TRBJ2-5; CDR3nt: TGTGCCAGCAGCGCGTGGACTAGCGGGGACCAAGAGACCCAGTACTTC; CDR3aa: CASSAWTSGDQETQYF
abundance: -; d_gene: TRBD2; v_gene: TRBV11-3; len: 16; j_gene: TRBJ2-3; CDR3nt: TGTGCCAGCAGCTTAGGACTAGCGGGGTTAACAGATACGCAGTATTTT; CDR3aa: CASSLGLAGLTDTQYF
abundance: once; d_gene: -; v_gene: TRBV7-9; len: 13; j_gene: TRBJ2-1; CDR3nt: TGTGCCAGCAGCCTAGAGTTGGGCAATGAGCAGTTCTTC; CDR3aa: CASSLELGNEQFF
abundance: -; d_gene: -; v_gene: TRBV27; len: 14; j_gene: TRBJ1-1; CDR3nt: TGTGCCAGCAGTTCCGCCGAGTTGAACACTGAAGCTTTCTTT; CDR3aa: CASSSAELNTEAFF
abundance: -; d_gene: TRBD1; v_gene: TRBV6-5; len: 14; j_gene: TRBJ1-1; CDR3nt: TGTGCCAGCAGGCCCCGGGACAGAAACACTGAAGCTTTCTTT; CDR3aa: CASRPRDRNTEAFF
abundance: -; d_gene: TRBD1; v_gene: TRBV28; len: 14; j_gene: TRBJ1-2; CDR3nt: TGTGCCAGCAGTCACGGACAGGGGGCCTATGGCTACACCTTC; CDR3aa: CASSHGQGAYGYTF
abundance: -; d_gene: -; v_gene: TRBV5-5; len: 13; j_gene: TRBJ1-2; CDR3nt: TGTGCCAGCAGCCCCGGCGGGGCAAGTGGCTACACCTTC; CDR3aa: CASSPGGASGYTF
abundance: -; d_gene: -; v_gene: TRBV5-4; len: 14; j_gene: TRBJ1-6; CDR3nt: TGTGCCAGCAGCTTAAAAGGAAGGAGGTCACCCCTCCACTTT; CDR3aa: CASSLKGRRSPLHF
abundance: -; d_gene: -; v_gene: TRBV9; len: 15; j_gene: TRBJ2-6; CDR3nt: TGTGCCAGCAGCGTTTTTCAGGGTCAGGCCAACGTCCTGACTTTC; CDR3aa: CASSVFQGQANVLTF
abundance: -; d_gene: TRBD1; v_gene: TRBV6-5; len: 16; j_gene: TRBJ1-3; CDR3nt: TGTGCCAGCAGTTACTCCTTGGACAGGAAAGGGCACACCATATATTTT; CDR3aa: CASSYSLDRKGHTIYF
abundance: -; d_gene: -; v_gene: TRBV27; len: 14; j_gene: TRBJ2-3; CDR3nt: TGTGCCAGCAGTTTTGGGACCCGAAGGGATACGCAGTATTTT; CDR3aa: CASSFGTRRDTQYF
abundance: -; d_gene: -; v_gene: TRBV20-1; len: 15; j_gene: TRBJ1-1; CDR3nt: TGCAGTGCTCGTGACCCCAGGGGAAGGAAAACTGAAGCTTTCTTT; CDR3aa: CSARDPRGRKTEAFF
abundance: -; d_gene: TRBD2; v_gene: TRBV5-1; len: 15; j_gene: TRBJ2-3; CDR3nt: TGCGCCAGCAGCGCGAGCGGGGGGGTTGGAGATACGCAGTATTTT; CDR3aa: CASSASGGVGDTQYF
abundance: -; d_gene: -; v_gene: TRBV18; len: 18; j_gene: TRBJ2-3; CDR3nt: TGTGCCAGCTCACCTCTTCCCGCGGCAGGGCTCCCGCCAGATACGCAGTATTTT; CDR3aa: CASSPLPAAGLPPDTQYF
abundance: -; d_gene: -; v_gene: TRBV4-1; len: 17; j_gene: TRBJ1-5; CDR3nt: TGCGCCAGCAGCCAAGATCGCTCCAGTTGGAGCAATCAGCCCCAGCATTTT; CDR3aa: CASSQDRSSWSNQPQHF
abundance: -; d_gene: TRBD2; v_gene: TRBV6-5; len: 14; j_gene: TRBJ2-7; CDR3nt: TGTGCCAGCAATCGACTAGCGGGGGTCTACGAGCAGTACTTC; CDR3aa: CASNRLAGVYEQYF
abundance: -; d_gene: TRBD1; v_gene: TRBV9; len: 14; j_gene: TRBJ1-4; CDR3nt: TGTGCCAGCAGCCAGGGACAGTCTAATGAAAAACTGTTTTTT; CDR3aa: CASSQGQSNEKLFF
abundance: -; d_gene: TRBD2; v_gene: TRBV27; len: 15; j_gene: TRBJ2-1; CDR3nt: TGTGCCAGCAGTTCCAGCGGGGGGTCCTACAATGAGCAGTTCTTC; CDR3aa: CASSSSGGSYNEQFF